Given below is one TCR beta chain in context. These data originate in a study of early T cells in non-severe SARS-CoV-2 infection. Study-level background: Bulk RNA taken from unsorted whole blood was sequenced, leaving chains unpaired.

TCRdb itself ran the 5' RACE reads through MiXCR, one entry per CDR3 protein. The sample lists some 50,000 distinct CDR3 sequences, around 8.6% occurring once. The J segment lost 0 bases and the V segment lost 4 bases, leaving 3 bases of the junction unmatched. This CDR3 comprises 15 residues. Germline loops: CDR1 KGHSH, CDR2 LQKENI. The source is an adult who was a healthcare worker with PCR-confirmed SARS-CoV-2 infection or an uninfected control (not recorded which). The source was whole blood, collected at baseline. The genes are TRBV18 and TRBJ2-7, with TRBD1 identical over 10 bases. CDR3 in amino acids: CASSQRQGASYEQYF. The CDR3, as DNA: TGTGCCAGCTCACAACGACAGGGGGCCTCCTACGAGCAGTACTTC.